This T cell receptor beta chain was obtained from a study of beta chain features in type 1 diabetes. Findings and limits, study-wide: Shorter TCRB CDR3s, moderately but significantly so, were found in Type 1 diabetes patients in all four CD4+ subsets.

Germline-derived CDR1 and CDR2 are GTSNPN and SVGIG (reference sequence). The J segment lost 6 bases and the V segment lost 0 bases, leaving 15 bases of the junction unmatched. This CDR3 comprises 17 residues. Expressed TCRB transcripts were sequenced because the entire RNA isolate underwent reverse transcription. Assay: immunoSEQ multiplex PCR; the TCRdb copy retains only in-frame clones and omits some. The table includes approximately 260,000 clones, around 25% detected once. A remark on this clone: The antigen is undetermined.

The sequenced sample was naive CD4+ T cells from blood. This receptor was identified in a woman in her twenties or thirties with type 1 diabetes. The rearrangement joins TRBV30 to TRBJ1-2; 8 bases are shared with TRBD1. This chain's CDR3 is CAWSVPWTGSMGDGYTF. The CDR3 coding sequence is TGTGCCTGGAGTGTACCCTGGACAGGGTCGATGGGAGATGGCTACACCTTC. The variable domain in full, with the rest retrieved from reference TRBV30 and TRBJ1-2, is SQTIHQWPATLVQPVGSPLSLECTVEGTSNPNLYWYRQAAGRGLQLLFYSVGIGQISSEVPQNLSASRPQDRQFILSSKKLLLSDSGFYLCAWSVPWTGSMGDGYTFGSGTRLTVV.